This passage covers 5 T cell receptor beta chains from one sample sequenced in a study of Ad26.COV2.S vaccination and SARS-CoV-2 variants. Stated treatment: around 19 received Ad26.COV2.S at low or high dose, single or two shots; several received placebo; per-sample allocation not given. Samples were taken on day 63 after the first vaccine or placebo injection. The data were produced by immunoSEQ multiplex PCR, yet TCRdb's version contains in-frame clones alone and is incomplete. The sample shows 380,000 or so clones, around 89% of them seen only once. Specimen: peripheral blood, collected in a trial of Ad26.COV2.S vaccine versus placebo. The receptors derive from a person between 18 and 65 years old who received the Ad26.COV2.S COVID-19 vaccine or a placebo.

J is TRBJ2-3 and V is TRBV11-2, with D possibly matching TRBD1 (5 bases). CDR1 and CDR2 (germline): SGHAT, FQNNGV. The CDR3 covers 12 residues. V lost 1 base and J 6 bases, leaving 5 bases between the germline ends. CDR3 sequence: CASSLAGDTQYF. The CDR3 DNA reads as TGTGCCAGCAGCTTAGCAGGGGATACGCAGTATTTT.

The chain employs TRBV7-8 and TRBJ1-1, with D possibly being TRBD1 (5 bases). CDR1 is SGHVS and CDR2 is FQNEAQ in the germline V gene. With 1 base removed from V and 0 bases from J, the gap between germline ends came to 12 bases. The CDR3 covers 16 residues. The CDR3: CASSLETGKMNTEAFF. CDR3 DNA sequence: TGTGCCAGCAGCTTAGAAACAGGCAAAATGAACACTGAAGCTTTCTTT.

V gene TRBV11-2 combines with J gene TRBJ1-2, with D possibly TRBD1 on 5 matching bases. This CDR3 comprises 14 residues. CDR1 is SGHAT and CDR2 is FQNNGV in the germline V gene. V was shortened by 1 base and J by 4 bases, with 10 bases between the two germline ends. The CDR3 loop reads CASSLVGRSYGYTF. The CDR3 region has the DNA TGTGCCAGCAGCTTAGTGGGACGGAGCTATGGCTACACCTTC.

V gene TRBV24-1 combines with J gene TRBJ1-5, with 10 bases identical to TRBD1. The CDR3 has 18 amino acids. Germline trimming cut 7 bases from V and 5 bases from J; bases unmatched to any gene: 16. The germline gives CDR1 KGHDR, CDR2 SFDVKD. This chain's CDR3 is CATRAGQGTPSLHQPQHF. DNA for the CDR3: TGTGCCACCAGAGCGGGACAGGGGACACCCTCCCTCCATCAGCCCCAGCATTTT.

The DNA of the CDR3 is TGTGCCAGCAGCTTGGCAGGGAGGGAGACCCAGTACTTC. This translates into CASSLAGRETQYF. The chain uses TRBV5-4 and TRBJ2-5, with D tentatively TRBD2 (6 bases). V lost 0 bases to trimming and J lost 5 bases, with 8 bases between them. Germline CDR1 is SGHNT and CDR2 is YYREEE (reference sequence). CDR3 length equals 13 residues.